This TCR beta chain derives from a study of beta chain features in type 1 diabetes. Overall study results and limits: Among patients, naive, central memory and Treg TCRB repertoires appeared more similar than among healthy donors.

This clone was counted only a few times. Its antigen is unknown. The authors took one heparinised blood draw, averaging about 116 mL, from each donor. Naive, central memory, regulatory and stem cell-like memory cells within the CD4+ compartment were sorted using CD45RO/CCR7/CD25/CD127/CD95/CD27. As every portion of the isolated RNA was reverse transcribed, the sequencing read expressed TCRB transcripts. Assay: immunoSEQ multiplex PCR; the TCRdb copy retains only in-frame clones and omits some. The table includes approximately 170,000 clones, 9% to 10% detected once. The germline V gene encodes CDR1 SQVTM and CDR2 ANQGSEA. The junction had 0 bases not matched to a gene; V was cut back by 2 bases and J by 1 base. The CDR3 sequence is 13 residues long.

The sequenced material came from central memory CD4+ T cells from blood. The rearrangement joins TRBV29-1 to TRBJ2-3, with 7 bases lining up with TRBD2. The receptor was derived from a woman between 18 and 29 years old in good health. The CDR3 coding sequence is TGCAGCGTTGAACGGGGGGGCACAGATACGCAGTATTTT. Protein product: CSVERGGTDTQYF.